This TCR beta chain was identified in a study of blood T cell repertoires in COVID-19. Overall study: Sites in the United States, Italy and Spain provided acute and convalescent COVID-19 samples.

Original handling: Estimation of nucleated cell counts was performed using reference gene primer amplification. Only in-frame clones appear in the TCRdb table, and some are missing; sequencing was by immunoSEQ multiplex PCR. V and J calls plus clone size are reproduced from that table; the DNA served to infer D and trimming. The sample has fewer than 45,000 clones, 90% seen once; the top ten hold approximately 26%. The germline gives CDR1 SEHNR, CDR2 FQNEAQ (reference sequence). The CDR3 consists of 15 residues. Trimming removed 5 bases at V and 4 bases at J, with 14 bases between. Material for sequencing was peripheral blood. The chain couples TRBV7-9 to TRBJ1-4, with D uncertain. The receptor was derived from a man aged 60-69 years with active or convalescent COVID-19. This chain's CDR3 is CASSPSLVINEKLFF. In DNA form, the CDR3 reads TGTGCCAGCAGCCCTAGCCTGGTGATTAATGAAAAACTGTTTTTT.